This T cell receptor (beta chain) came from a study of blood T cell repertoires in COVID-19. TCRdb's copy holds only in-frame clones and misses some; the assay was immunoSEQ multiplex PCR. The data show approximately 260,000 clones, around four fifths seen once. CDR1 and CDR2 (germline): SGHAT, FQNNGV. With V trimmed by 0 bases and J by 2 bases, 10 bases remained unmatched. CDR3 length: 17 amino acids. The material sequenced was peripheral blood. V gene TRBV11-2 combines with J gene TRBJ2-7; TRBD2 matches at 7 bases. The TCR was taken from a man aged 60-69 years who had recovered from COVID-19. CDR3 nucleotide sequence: TGTGCCAGCAGCTTAGACGGCCTAGCGGCCCAGACCTACGAGCAGTACTTC. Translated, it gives CASSLDGLAAQTYEQYF.